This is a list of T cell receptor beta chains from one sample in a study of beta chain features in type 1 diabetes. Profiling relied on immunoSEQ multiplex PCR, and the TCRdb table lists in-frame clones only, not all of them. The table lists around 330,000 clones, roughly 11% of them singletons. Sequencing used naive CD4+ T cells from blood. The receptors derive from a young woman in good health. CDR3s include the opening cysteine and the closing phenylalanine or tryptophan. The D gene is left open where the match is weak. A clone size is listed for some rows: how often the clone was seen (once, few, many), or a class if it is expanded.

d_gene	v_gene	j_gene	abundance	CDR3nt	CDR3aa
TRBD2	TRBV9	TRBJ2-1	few	TGTGCCAGCAGCGTAGTCGGGAGGGCCATCAGTTCCAATGAGCAGTTCTTC	CASSVVGRAISSNEQFF
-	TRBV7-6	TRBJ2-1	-	TGTGCCAGCAGCCCAGGTTGGGACACAAGGTACAATGAGCAGTTCTTC	CASSPGWDTRYNEQFF
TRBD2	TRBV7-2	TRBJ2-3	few	TGTGCCAGCAGCCCCCGGACTAGCGGATCTAGCACAGATACGCAGTATTTT	CASSPRTSGSSTDTQYF
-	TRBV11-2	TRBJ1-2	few	TGTGCCAGCAGCTTAGCAGGGATTAACTATGGCTACACCTTC	CASSLAGINYGYTF
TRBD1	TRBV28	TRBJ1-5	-	TGTGCCAGCACCTCGAGGGGACAGGGTTCTAGCAATCAGCCCCAGCATTTT	CASTSRGQGSSNQPQHF
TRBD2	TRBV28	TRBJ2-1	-	TGTGCCATGGGAACGGGGGGGGCCTACAATGAGCAGTTCTTC	CAMGTGGAYNEQFF
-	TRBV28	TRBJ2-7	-	TGTGCCAGCACCGCTCCGGGCGGGAAGCCGTACGAGCAGTACTTC	CASTAPGGKPYEQYF
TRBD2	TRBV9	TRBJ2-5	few	TGTGCCAGCAGCGCCGGACTAGCGGGAGAAGAGACCCAGTACTTC	CASSAGLAGEETQYF
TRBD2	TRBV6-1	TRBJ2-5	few	TGTGCCAGCGCTTGGACTAGCGGGCCGGAGACCCAGTACTTC	CASAWTSGPETQYF
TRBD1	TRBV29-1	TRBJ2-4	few	TGCAGCGTCGAGGAAGGACAGGGGGCGCGGGGTCAGTACTTC	CSVEEGQGARGQYF
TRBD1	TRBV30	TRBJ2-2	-	TGTGCCTTAGACAGGGAGAACACCGGGGAGCTGTTTTTT	CALDRENTGELFF
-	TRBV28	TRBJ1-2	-	TGTGCCAGCAGTCCCGGGAGCCGGGGATATGGCTACACCTTC	CASSPGSRGYGYTF
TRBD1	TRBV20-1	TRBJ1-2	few	TGCAGTGCTAGCGACAGGGTGAGCTACACCTTC	CSASDRVSYTF
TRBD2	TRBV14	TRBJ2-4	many	TGTGCCAGCAGCCAAGCGGGAGGGGGCATTCAGTACTTC	CASSQAGGGIQYF
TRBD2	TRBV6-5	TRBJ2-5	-	TGTGCCAGCAGTTACCAGGCTAGCGGGCTCGGAGAGACCCAGTACTTC	CASSYQASGLGETQYF
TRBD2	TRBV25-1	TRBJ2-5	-	TGTGCCAGCAGTGAAGGGCTAGCGGGAGTAGAGACCCAGTACTTC	CASSEGLAGVETQYF
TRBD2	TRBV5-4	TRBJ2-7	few	TGTGCCAGCAGCACACGGGGGGTCGAGCAGTACTTC	CASSTRGVEQYF
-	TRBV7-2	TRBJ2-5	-	TGTGCCAGCAGCTTAGAAGGGAGGAACCAAGAGACCCAGTACTTC	CASSLEGRNQETQYF
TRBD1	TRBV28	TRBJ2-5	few	TGTGCCAGCAGTTCCTCCCATGGGACAGGGCCAGAGACCCAGTACTTC	CASSSSHGTGPETQYF
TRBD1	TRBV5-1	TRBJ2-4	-	TGCGCCAGCAGCTTGGGGCAGGGGGTTGGAAACATTCAGTACTTC	CASSLGQGVGNIQYF
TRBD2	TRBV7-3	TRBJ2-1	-	TGTGCCAGCAGCTTAAATCCCTCCCCTCTAGCGGGGCGGGACAATGAGCAGTTCTTC	CASSLNPSPLAGRDNEQFF
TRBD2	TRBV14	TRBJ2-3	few	TGTGCCAGCAGCCAGGCTACTAGCGCAGGCACAGATACGCAGTATTTT	CASSQATSAGTDTQYF
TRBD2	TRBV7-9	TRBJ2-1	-	TGTGCCAGCAGCTCGGGAGGGGCAGGGGAAACTGAGCAGTTCTTC	CASSSGGAGETEQFF